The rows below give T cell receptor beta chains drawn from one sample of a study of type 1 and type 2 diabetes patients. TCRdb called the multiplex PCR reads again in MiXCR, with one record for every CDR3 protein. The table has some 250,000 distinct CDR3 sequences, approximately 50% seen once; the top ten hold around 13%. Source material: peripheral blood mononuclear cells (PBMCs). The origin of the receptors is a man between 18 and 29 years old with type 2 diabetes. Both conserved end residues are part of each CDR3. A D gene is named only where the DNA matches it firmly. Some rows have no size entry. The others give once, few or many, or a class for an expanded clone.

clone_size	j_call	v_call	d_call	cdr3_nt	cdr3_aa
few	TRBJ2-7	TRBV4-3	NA	TGCGCCAGCAGTCAAGAATTGAACTACGAGCAGTACTTC	CASSQELNYEQYF
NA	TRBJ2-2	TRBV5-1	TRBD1	TGCGCCAGCAGCTTGGCCTGGGACAGGGGAAGGGCCGGGGAGCTGTTTTTT	CASSLAWDRGRAGELFF
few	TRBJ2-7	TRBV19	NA	TGTGCCAGTGTAAAGTTAGCAGGGCAGACCTACGAGCAGTACTTC	CASVKLAGQTYEQYF
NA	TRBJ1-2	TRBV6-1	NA	TGTGCCAGCAGTTACGGAAACAGGCCCCCCTATGGCTACACCTTC	CASSYGNRPPYGYTF
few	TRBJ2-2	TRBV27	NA	TGTGCCAGCAGTTTGGACAGCAACACCGGGGAGCTGTTTTTT	CASSLDSNTGELFF
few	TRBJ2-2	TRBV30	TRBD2	TGTGCCTGGATGCTTGGGCTAGCGGGAACCGGGGAGCTGTTTTTT	CAWMLGLAGTGELFF
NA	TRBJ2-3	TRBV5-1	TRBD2	TGCGCCAGCAGCTGGCGGACTAGCGGGGTCACAGATACGCAGTATTTT	CASSWRTSGVTDTQYF
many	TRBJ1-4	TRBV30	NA	TGTGCCTGGAGCCCAGACAGTGAAAAACTGTTTTTT	CAWSPDSEKLFF
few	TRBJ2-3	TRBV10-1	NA	TGCGCCAGCAGTGAGCCTGCCCAAGATACGCAGTATTTT	CASSEPAQDTQYF
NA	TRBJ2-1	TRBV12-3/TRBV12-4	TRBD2	TGTGCCAGCAGTTTACCCCCTAGCGGGATCTACAATGAGCAGTTCTTC	CASSLPPSGIYNEQFF
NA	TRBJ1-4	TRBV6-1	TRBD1	TGTGCCAGCAGAGTCACTCAGGGGGATGAAAAACTGTTTTTT	CASRVTQGDEKLFF
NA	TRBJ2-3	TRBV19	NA	TGTGCCAGTGGGGACCGCCAATGGGATACGCAGTATTTT	CASGDRQWDTQYF
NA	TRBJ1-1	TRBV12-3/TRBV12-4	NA	TGTGCCAGCAGTTTTATGGGAGGCGCTGAAGCTTTCTTT	CASSFMGGAEAFF
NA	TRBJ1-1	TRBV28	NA	TGTGCCAGTAGTATTGTCCCCCCACCCGACACTGAAGCTTTCTTT	CASSIVPPPDTEAFF
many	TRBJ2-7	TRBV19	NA	TGTGCCAGTAGTGCGGGACAGTTCTACGAGCAGTACTTC	CASSAGQFYEQYF
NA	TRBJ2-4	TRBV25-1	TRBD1	TGTGCCAGCAGCGACCAGGGGGTGGCCAAAAACATTCAGTACTTC	CASSDQGVAKNIQYF
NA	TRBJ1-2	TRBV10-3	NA	TGTGCCATCAGCATGTCCGGGGATGGCTACACCTTC	CAISMSGDGYTF
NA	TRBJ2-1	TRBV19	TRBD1	TGTGCCAGCAGCCCCCGGGACAGGCTATACAATGAGCAGTTCTTC	CASSPRDRLYNEQFF
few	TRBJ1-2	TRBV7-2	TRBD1	TGTGCCAGCAGCCTACTGACAGGGGAAGGCTATGGCTACACCTTC	CASSLLTGEGYGYTF
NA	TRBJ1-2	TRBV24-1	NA	TGTGCCACCAGTGATCCCTCGGTGGCGGAGGCTAACCATGGCTACACCTTC	CATSDPSVAEANHGYTF
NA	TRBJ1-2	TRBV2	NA	TGTGCCCTAGCGGGTGGGGCGGGGTATGGCTACACCTTC	CALAGGAGYGYTF
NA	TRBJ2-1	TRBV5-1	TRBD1	TGCGCCAGCAGCTTGGACCCCGGGACAGTCTTCTACAATGAGCAGTTCTTC	CASSLDPGTVFYNEQFF
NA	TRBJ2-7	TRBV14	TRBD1	TGTGCCAGCAGTTACTCTCGGGGACAGGGGGCTTCCTTCTCCTACGAGCAGTACTTC	CASSYSRGQGASFSYEQYF
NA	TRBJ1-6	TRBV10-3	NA	TGTGCCATCAGTGAGACAGATAATTCACCCCTCCACTTT	CAISETDNSPLHF
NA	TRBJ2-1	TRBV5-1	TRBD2	TGCGCCAGCAGCTTTCAGGTAGCGGGAGGTGAGCAGTTCTTC	CASSFQVAGGEQFF
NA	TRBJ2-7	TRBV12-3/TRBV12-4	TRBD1	TGTGCCAGCAGTCCGAGGTTGACCGTGGACAGGTCGTCCTACGAGCAGTACTTC	CASSPRLTVDRSSYEQYF
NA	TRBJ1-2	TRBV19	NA	TGTGCCAGCAGCTTTGCTGCAGATAGTTTCTATGGCTACACCTTC	CASSFAADSFYGYTF
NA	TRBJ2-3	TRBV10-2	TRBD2	TGCGCCAGCCCTCCCCCATGGACAGGGACCACGCTAGCGGGAGGGGTCCAGGGCACAGATACGCAGTATTTT	CASPPPWTGTTLAGGVQGTDTQYF
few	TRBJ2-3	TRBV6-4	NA	TGTGCCAGCAGTGTATCACTAGCCTCGGGTACGCAGTATTTT	CASSVSLASGTQYF
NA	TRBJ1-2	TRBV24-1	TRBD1	TGTGCCACCAGTGATTTCGGGACAGGGGATGGCTACACCTTC	CATSDFGTGDGYTF
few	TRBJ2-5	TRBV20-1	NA	TGCAGGACAGGGAAGCGGGGCGAGTGGGGAGAGACCCAGTACTTC	CRTGKRGEWGETQYF
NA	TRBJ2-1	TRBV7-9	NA	TGTGCCAGTAGTCCAGGACAGGGACTATACAATGAGCAGTTCTTC	CASSPGQGLYNEQFF
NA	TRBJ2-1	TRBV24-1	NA	TGTGCCACCAGTGATTCGGGGGAGTCATGGAATGAGCAGTTCTTC	CATSDSGESWNEQFF
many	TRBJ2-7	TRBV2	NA	TGTGCCAGCAGCGCGGGGCGTACCTACGAGCAGTACTTC	CASSAGRTYEQYF
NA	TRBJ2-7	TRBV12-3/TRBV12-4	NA	TGTGCCAGCAGTCGGGACAAGGAAGTCCCCGAGCAGTACTTC	CASSRDKEVPEQYF
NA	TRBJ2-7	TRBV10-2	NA	TGCGCCAGCAGCCCCCACCGTCGGTACTTC	CASSPHRRYF
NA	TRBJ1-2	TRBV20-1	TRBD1	TGCAGTGCTCCTCCCGGGACAGGGAACCCGAGGAACTTCTATGGCTACACCTTC	CSAPPGTGNPRNFYGYTF
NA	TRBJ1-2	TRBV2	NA	TGTGCCAGCGGAGGGGAAACAACCGGCTATGGCTACACCTTC	CASGGETTGYGYTF
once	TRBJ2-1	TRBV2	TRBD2	TGTGCCAGCATTAGCGGGGGGGCATACAATGAGCAGTTCTTC	CASISGGAYNEQFF